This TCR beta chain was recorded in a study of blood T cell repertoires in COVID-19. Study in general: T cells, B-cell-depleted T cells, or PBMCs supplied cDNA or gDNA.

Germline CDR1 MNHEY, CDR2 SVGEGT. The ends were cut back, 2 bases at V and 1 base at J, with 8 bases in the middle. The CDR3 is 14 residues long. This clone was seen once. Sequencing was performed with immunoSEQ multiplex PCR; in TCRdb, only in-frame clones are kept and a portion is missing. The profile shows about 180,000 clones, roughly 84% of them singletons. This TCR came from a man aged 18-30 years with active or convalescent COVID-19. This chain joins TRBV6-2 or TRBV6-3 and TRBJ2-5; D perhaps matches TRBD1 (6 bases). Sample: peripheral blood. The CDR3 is CASSYNRAQETQYF. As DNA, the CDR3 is TGTGCCAGCAGTTACAACAGGGCCCAAGAGACCCAGTACTTC.